The 20 T cell receptor beta chains below all came from one sample that was sequenced in a study of cytomegalovirus exposure and HLA in healthy donors. Repertoires were generated with immunoSEQ multiplex PCR, while TCRdb's copy carries only in-frame clones and drops some. The data hold under 200,000 clones, with about 95% observed a single time. Sequencing was performed on PBMCs. These receptors all come from a woman aged 18-29 years in good health and CMV-seronegative.

V and J are TRBV5-1 and TRBJ2-7, with D uncertain. Germline V gene lookup returns CDR1 SGHRS and CDR2 YFSETQ. The length of the CDR3 is 11 residues. The V gene lost 8 bases and the J gene lost 4 bases, with 10 bases spanning the gap. DNA for the CDR3: TGCGCCAGTAGAAGTCTATACGAGCAGTACTTC. The encoded protein is CASRSLYEQYF.

This chain joins TRBV14 and TRBJ2-1, with D tentatively TRBD2 (5 bases). Between the trimmed V and J ends, which lost 1 base and 2 bases, there was a span of 9 bases. Germline V lookup: CDR1 SGHDN, CDR2 FVKESK. The CDR3 has 15 residues. The CDR3 loop is CASSQGIGTYNEQFF. The CDR3 coding sequence is TGTGCCAGCAGCCAAGGGATCGGGACCTACAATGAGCAGTTCTTC.

The J gene is TRBJ2-1, the V gene TRBV9, with 8 bases fitting TRBD2. V gave up 4 bases and J gave up 6 bases; unmatched junction bases: 3. CDR3 length: 13 residues. Germline V gives CDR1 SGDLS, CDR2 YYNGEE. As DNA, the CDR3 is TGTGCCAGCAGCCCGGGGGGGCGCAATGAGCAGTTCTTC. It translates to CASSPGGRNEQFF.

This chain links TRBV15 with TRBJ2-1; possibly TRBD2 for D (7 bases). Germline CDR1 reads LNHNV; CDR2 reads YYDKDF (reference sequence). Between the trimmed V and J ends, which lost 0 bases and 4 bases, there was a span of 16 bases. The CDR3 spans 17 residues. CDR3 DNA sequence: TGTGCCACCAGCAGAGATCTGGCGGGGGCCCTTTACAATGAGCAGTTCTTC. Amino acid sequence: CATSRDLAGALYNEQFF. The full variable domain, with the rest looked up from reference TRBV15 and TRBJ2-1, is DAMVIQNPRYQVTQFGKPVTLSCSQTLNHNVMYWYQQKSSQAPKLLFHYYDKDFNNEADTPDNFQSRRPNTSFCFLDIRSPGLGDTAMYLCATSRDLAGALYNEQFFGPGTRLTVL.

The chain combines TRBV2 with TRBJ1-6; D gene ambiguous. This CDR3 region has 15 residues. The ends were cut back, 5 bases at V and 6 bases at J, with 14 bases in the middle. Germline V lookup: CDR1 SNHLY, CDR2 FYNNEI. CDR3 nucleotides: TGTGCCAGCAGTCACAGTCTATACCTTAATTCACCCCTCCACTTT. This sequence encodes CASSHSLYLNSPLHF. Looking up the rest from reference TRBV2 and TRBJ1-6 gives the full variable domain: EPEVTQTPSHQVTQMGQEVILRCVPISNHLYFYWYRQILGQKVEFLVSFYNNEISEKSEIFDDQFSVERPDGSNFTLKIRSTKLEDSAMYFCASSHSLYLNSPLHFGNGTRLTVT.

This clone was seen a handful of times. The J gene is TRBJ1-6, the V gene TRBV5-6; 9 bases align to TRBD1. After removal of 1 base from V and 14 bases from J, the junction contained 4 bases not matched to a gene. There are 13 residues in the CDR3. Germline V CDR1 and CDR2: SGHDT, YYEEEE. The CDR3 region is CASSLTGGITLHF. CDR3 nucleotide sequence: TGTGCCAGCAGCTTGACAGGGGGCATCACCCTCCACTTT.

The V call is TRBV6-1, the J call TRBJ1-2, with no clear D. Germline CDR1 MNHNS, CDR2 SASEGT. The V gene lost 6 bases and the J gene lost 4 bases, with 9 bases spanning the gap. CDR3 length: 12 amino acids. The CDR3 coding sequence is TGTGCCAGCAGAGATTACAGCTATGGCTACACCTTC. Translation: CASRDYSYGYTF.

The chain uses TRBV2 and TRBJ2-1; maybe TRBD2 (7 bases). Trimming pared 8 bases from V and 8 bases from J, leaving 19 bases between. Germline CDR1 is SNHLY and CDR2 is FYNNEI. This CDR3 has 14 amino acids. The CDR3 nucleotides are TGTGCCAGCCTCCCGGGGGGCCGGAGGGATGAGCAGTTCTTC. It specifies CASLPGGRRDEQFF.

The gene calls are TRBV5-1 and TRBJ1-2; D remains ambiguous. Trimming took 0 bases from V and 4 from J, leaving 7 bases between them. CDR1 is SGHRS and CDR2 is YFSETQ in the germline V gene. The CDR3 totals 13 residues. The CDR3 region has the DNA TGCGCCAGCAGCTTGGAAGCCACCTATGGCTACACCTTC. Translation: CASSLEATYGYTF. Based on the CDR3 plus reference TRBV5-1 and TRBJ1-2, the full variable domain is KAGVTQTPRYLIKTRGQQVTLSCSPISGHRSVSWYQQTPGQGLQFLFEYFSETQRNKGNFPGRFSGRQFSNSRSEMNVSTLELGDSALYLCASSLEATYGYTFGSGTRLTVV.

This clone was picked up a small number of times. The rearrangement links TRBV7-3 to TRBJ2-5, with D perhaps matching TRBD2 (7 bases). The CDR3 totals 14 residues. V was clipped by 3 bases and J by 7 bases, with 15 bases between them. The germline CDR1 and CDR2 sequences are SGHTA and FQGTGA. The DNA of the CDR3 is TGTGCCAGCAGCTTCTCGGGGGGCACCGGGACCCAGTACTTC. As protein: CASSFSGGTGTQYF.

The rearrangement links TRBV18 to TRBJ1-4, with D possibly being TRBD1 (5 bases). This CDR3 contains 15 residues. Trimming took off 1 base at V and 8 bases at J, with 14 bases between the two ends. Germline V CDR1 and CDR2: KGHSH, LQKENI. The CDR3 DNA sequence: TGTGCCAGCTCACCACGGCCCGGAGGGGAAGAAAAACTGTTTTTT. Its protein is CASSPRPGGEEKLFF. The full variable domain, in which reference TRBV18 and TRBJ1-4 provide the parts outside the CDR3, is NAGVMQNPRHLVRRRGQEARLRCSPMKGHSHVYWYRQLPEEGLKFMVYLQKENIIDESGMPKERFSAEFPKEGPSILRIQQVVRGDSAAYFCASSPRPGGEEKLFFGSGTQLSVL.

The chain has TRBV4-1 and TRBJ2-5, with D possibly being TRBD1 (5 bases). The CDR3 contains 14 residues. Germline loops: CDR1 MGHRA, CDR2 YSYEKL. V dropped 4 bases and J dropped 4 bases, with 13 bases sitting between them. This CDR3 is CASSPSGGAETQYF. The CDR3 DNA follows: TGCGCCAGCAGCCCCTCAGGTGGGGCAGAGACCCAGTACTTC.

The chain recombines TRBV16 with TRBJ2-1; 10 nucleotides align to TRBD2. CDR1 and CDR2 from the germline V gene are KGHSY and FQNENV. V lost 2 bases and J lost 7; bases outside the gene matches: 14. The CDR3 has 18 amino acids. CDR3 sequence: CASSQIGISGGRLNEQFF. The DNA for the CDR3 is TGTGCCAGCAGCCAAATAGGGATTAGCGGGGGGCGATTGAATGAGCAGTTCTTC. Based on the CDR3 plus reference TRBV16 and TRBJ2-1, the full variable domain is GEEVAQTPKHLVRGEGQKAKLYCAPIKGHSYVFWYQQVLKNEFKFLISFQNENVFDETGMPKERFSAKCLPNSPCSLEIQATKLEDSAVYFCASSQIGISGGRLNEQFFGPGTRLTVL.

The chain's CDR3 is CASSSGNPGNTIYF. In DNA form, the CDR3 reads TGTGCCAGCAGTTCAGGGAACCCTGGAAACACCATATATTTT. The rearrangement joins TRBV6-1 to TRBJ1-3; D is possibly TRBD1 (5 bases). The CDR3 covers 14 residues. CDR1 is MNHNS and CDR2 is SASEGT in the germline V gene. Trimming cost V 5 bases and J 2 bases, with 10 bases left between them.

The chain is built from TRBV7-2 and TRBJ2-1; TRBD2 matches 9 bases. The CDR3 is 14 residues long. V was clipped by 8 bases and J by 4 bases; unmatched bases: 6. Germline V gene sequence: CDR1 SGHTA, CDR2 FQGNSA. The DNA for the CDR3 is TGTGCCAGCGAGCGGGGGGATTCTTACAATGAGCAGTTCTTC. Encoded protein: CASERGDSYNEQFF.

Note on this clone: The sample carries other DNA sequences with the same CDR3. The V gene is TRBV19, the J gene TRBJ2-7; 8 bases map to TRBD1. This CDR3 region has 13 residues. V was pared by 4 bases and J by 7 bases, with 6 bases of the junction left unmatched. CDR1 LNHDA and CDR2 SQIVND come from the germline V gene (reference sequence). CDR3 residues: CASSNQGAREQYF. Written as DNA, the CDR3 is TGTGCCAGTAGTAACCAGGGGGCTAGGGAGCAGTACTTC. Full variable domain (rest looked up from reference TRBV19 and TRBJ2-7): DGGITQSPKYLFRKEGQNVTLSCEQNLNHDAMYWYRQDPGQGLRLIYYSQIVNDFQKGDIAEGYSVSREKKESFPLTVTSAQKNPTAFYLCASSNQGAREQYFGPGTRLTVT.

The V call is TRBV4-2, the J call TRBJ2-1; TRBD2 is a possible D gene (6 bases). This CDR3 is built from 16 residues. V gave up 1 base and J gave up 7 bases, with 17 bases separating them. Looked up from germline, CDR1 is LGHNA and CDR2 is YNFKEQ. CDR3 in amino acids: CASSQVGSGLQNEQFF. In DNA form, the CDR3 reads TGTGCCAGCAGCCAAGTAGGTAGCGGTCTCCAGAATGAGCAGTTCTTC.

This chain joins TRBV7-6 and TRBJ2-7; TRBD1 might be the D (6 bases). Germline V gives CDR1 SGHVS, CDR2 FNYEAQ. V lost 5 bases and J 2 bases, leaving 19 bases between the germline ends. There are 16 residues in the CDR3. CDR3 residues: CASSASAGAKAYEQYF. The CDR3 region has the DNA TGTGCCAGCAGCGCCTCGGCAGGGGCTAAGGCCTACGAGCAGTACTTC.

The gene calls are TRBV5-5 and TRBJ2-1; 9 bases map to TRBD2. The CDR3 is 17 residues long. Per germline, CDR1 SGHKS and CDR2 YYEKEE (reference sequence). V shed 1 base, J shed 0 bases, and the junction held 5 bases outside the gene matches. The CDR3 loop is CASSLIAGASSYNEQFF. In DNA, the CDR3 is TGTGCCAGCAGCTTGATAGCGGGGGCCTCCTCCTACAATGAGCAGTTCTTC.

The chain carries TRBV6-6 and TRBJ1-2; 11 positions agree with TRBD1. This CDR3 contains 16 residues. Germline V CDR1 and CDR2: MNHNY, SVGAGI (reference sequence). V lost 6 bases and J lost 6; bases outside the gene matches: 12. DNA of the CDR3: TGTGCCAGCAGACAAACCCCGGGACAGGGGGTTGATGGCTACACCTTC. It is translated as CASRQTPGQGVDGYTF.